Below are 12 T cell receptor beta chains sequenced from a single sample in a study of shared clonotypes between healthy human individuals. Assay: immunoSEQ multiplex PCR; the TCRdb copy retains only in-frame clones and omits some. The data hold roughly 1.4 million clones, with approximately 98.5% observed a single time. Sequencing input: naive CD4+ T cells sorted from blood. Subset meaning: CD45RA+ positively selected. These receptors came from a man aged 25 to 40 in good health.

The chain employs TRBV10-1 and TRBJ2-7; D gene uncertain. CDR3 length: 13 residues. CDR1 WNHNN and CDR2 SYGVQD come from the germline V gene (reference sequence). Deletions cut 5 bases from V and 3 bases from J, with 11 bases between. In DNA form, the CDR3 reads TGCGCCAGCAGTTCCAGTTTGGTCTACGAGCAGTACTTC. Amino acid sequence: CASSSSLVYEQYF.

The CDR3 protein is CASSPIGSGRTNEQFF. CDR3 nucleotide sequence: TGTGCCAGCAGCCCAATCGGTAGCGGGAGAACCAATGAGCAGTTCTTC. The chain carries TRBV7-9 and TRBJ2-1, with 9 bases that match TRBD2. This CDR3 is built from 16 residues. The germline V gene encodes CDR1 SEHNR and CDR2 FQNEAQ (reference sequence). V shed 5 bases and J 6 bases; nucleotides not matched to a gene: 11.

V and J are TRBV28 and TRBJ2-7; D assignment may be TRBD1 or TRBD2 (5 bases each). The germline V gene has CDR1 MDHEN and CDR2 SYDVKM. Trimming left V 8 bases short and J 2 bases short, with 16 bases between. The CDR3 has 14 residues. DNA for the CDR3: TGTGCCAGCGGGCCCTGGGACGGGACCTACGAGCAGTACTTC. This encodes CASGPWDGTYEQYF.

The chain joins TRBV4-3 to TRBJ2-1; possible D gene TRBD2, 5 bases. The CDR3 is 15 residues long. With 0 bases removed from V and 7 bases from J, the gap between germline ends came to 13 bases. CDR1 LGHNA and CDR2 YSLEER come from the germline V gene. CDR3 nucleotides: TGCGCCAGCAGCCAAGATCAACTCCGGAGGAATGAGCAGTTCTTC. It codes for CASSQDQLRRNEQFF.

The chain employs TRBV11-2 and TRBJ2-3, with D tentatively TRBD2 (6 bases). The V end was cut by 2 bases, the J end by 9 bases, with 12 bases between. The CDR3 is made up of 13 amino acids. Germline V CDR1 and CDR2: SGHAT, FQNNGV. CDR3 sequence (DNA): TGTGCCAGCAGCTTACCGGGGGTCGTAACGCAGTATTTT. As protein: CASSLPGVVTQYF.

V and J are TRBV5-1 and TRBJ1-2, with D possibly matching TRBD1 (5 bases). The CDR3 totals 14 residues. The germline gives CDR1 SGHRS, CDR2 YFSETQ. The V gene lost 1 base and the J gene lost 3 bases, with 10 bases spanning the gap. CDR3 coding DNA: TGCGCCAGCAGCTTGATAGGGGTTGACTATGGCTACACCTTC. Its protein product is CASSLIGVDYGYTF.

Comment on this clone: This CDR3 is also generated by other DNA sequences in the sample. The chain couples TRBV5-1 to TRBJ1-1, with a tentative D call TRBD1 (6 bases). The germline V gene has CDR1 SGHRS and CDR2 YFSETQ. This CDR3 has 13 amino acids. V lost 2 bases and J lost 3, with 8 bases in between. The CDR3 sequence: CASSFEGDTEAFF. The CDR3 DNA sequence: TGCGCCAGCAGCTTTGAGGGGGACACTGAAGCTTTCTTT.

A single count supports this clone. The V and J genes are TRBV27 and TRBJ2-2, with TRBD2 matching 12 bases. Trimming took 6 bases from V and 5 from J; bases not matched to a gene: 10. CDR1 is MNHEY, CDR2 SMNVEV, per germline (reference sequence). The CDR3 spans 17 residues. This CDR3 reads CASRGLAGGPGTGELFF. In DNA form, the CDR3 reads TGTGCCAGCAGGGGGCTAGCGGGAGGGCCTGGTACCGGGGAGCTGTTTTTT.

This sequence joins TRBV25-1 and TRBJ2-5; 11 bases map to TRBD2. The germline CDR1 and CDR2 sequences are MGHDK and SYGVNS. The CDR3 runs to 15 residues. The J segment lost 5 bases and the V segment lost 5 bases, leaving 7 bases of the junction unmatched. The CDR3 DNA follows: TGTGCCAGCAGTAGAGCTAGCGGGAGGCGGGAGACCCAGTACTTC. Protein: CASSRASGRRETQYF.

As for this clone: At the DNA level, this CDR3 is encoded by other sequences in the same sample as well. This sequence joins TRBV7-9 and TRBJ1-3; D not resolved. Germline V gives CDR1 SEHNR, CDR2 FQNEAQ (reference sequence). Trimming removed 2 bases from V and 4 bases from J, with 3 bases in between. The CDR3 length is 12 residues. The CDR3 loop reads CASSLTGNTIYF. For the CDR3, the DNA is TGTGCCAGCAGCTTAACAGGAAACACCATATATTTT.

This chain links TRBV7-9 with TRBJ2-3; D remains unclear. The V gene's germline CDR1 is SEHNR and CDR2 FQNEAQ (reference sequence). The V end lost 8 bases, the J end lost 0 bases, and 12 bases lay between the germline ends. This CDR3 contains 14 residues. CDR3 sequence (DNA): TGTGCCAGCGGAGTGGACCCTAGCACAGATACGCAGTATTTT. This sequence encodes CASGVDPSTDTQYF. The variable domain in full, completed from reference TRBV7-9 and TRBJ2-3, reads DTGVSQNPRHKITKRGQNVTFRCDPISEHNRLYWYRQTLGQGPEFLTYFQNEAQLEKSRLLSDRFSAERPKGSFSTLEIQRTEQGDSAMYLCASGVDPSTDTQYFGPGTRLTVL.

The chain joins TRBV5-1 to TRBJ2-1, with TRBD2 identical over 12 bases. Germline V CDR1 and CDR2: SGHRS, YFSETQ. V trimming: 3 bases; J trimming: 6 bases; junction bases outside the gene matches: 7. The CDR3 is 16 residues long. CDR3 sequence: CASSSLAGGVGNEQFF. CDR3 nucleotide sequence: TGCGCCAGCAGCTCACTAGCGGGAGGAGTAGGCAATGAGCAGTTCTTC.